The rows below give T cell receptor beta chains drawn from one sample of a study of PD-L1 blockade in urothelial cancer. Here immunoSEQ multiplex PCR was the method, and the copy in TCRdb shows in-frame clones only, minus some. The sample yields roughly 110,000 clones, approximately 90% seen once. Source: PBMCs, taken around atezolizumab (anti-PD-L1) treatment. Every receptor here comes from a man aged 55 to 70 with urothelial cancer. Each CDR3 is given with its conserved first and last residue. The D gene is left open where the match is weak. The listing skips clone size in some rows; elsewhere it reads once, few, many or a size class.

J gene: TRBJ2-7
V gene: TRBV27
CDR3 length: 18
D gene: TRBD2
clone size: .
CDR3 protein: CASILPNPGTRGSYEQYF
CDR3 DNA: TGTGCCAGCATCCTACCCAATCCCGGGACTAGAGGTTCCTACGAGCAGTACTTC

J gene: TRBJ2-3
V gene: TRBV11-1
CDR3 length: 15
D gene: TRBD2
clone size: .
CDR3 protein: CASSQNRLATDTQYF
CDR3 DNA: TGTGCCAGCAGCCAGAACCGACTAGCAACAGATACGCAGTATTTT

J gene: TRBJ1-5
V gene: TRBV5-1
CDR3 length: 13
D gene: .
clone size: few
CDR3 protein: CASSLEPNQPQHF
CDR3 DNA: TGCGCCAGCAGCTTGGAGCCCAATCAGCCCCAGCATTTT

J gene: TRBJ2-5
V gene: TRBV19
CDR3 length: 15
D gene: TRBD1
clone size: .
CDR3 protein: CASSLRTGRVETQYF
CDR3 DNA: TGTGCCAGTAGTCTCAGGACAGGGCGAGTGGAGACCCAGTACTTC

J gene: TRBJ1-1
V gene: TRBV4-1
CDR3 length: 17
D gene: TRBD1
clone size: few
CDR3 protein: CASSHGSRQGRRTEAFF
CDR3 DNA: TGCGCCAGCAGCCACGGCTCGAGACAGGGCCGCCGCACTGAAGCTTTCTTT

J gene: TRBJ2-1
V gene: TRBV9
CDR3 length: 14
D gene: TRBD1
clone size: .
CDR3 protein: CASSARTGRNEQFF
CDR3 DNA: TGTGCCAGCAGCGCCAGGACAGGGCGTAATGAGCAGTTCTTC

J gene: TRBJ1-5
V gene: TRBV28
CDR3 length: 15
D gene: .
clone size: .
CDR3 protein: CASRTIDRLNQPQHF
CDR3 DNA: TGTGCCAGCAGAACAATAGACAGGTTAAATCAGCCCCAGCATTTT

J gene: TRBJ1-1
V gene: TRBV5-1
CDR3 length: 15
D gene: TRBD1
clone size: .
CDR3 protein: CASSSTDRGNTEAFF
CDR3 DNA: TGCGCCAGCAGCTCGACCGACAGGGGGAACACTGAAGCTTTCTTT

J gene: TRBJ2-7
V gene: TRBV6-1
CDR3 length: 13
D gene: .
clone size: once
CDR3 protein: CASSELDTYEQYF
CDR3 DNA: TGTGCCAGCAGTGAGCTGGACACCTACGAGCAGTACTTC

J gene: TRBJ1-1
V gene: TRBV5-1
CDR3 length: 14
D gene: .
clone size: .
CDR3 protein: CASSSGGRNTEAFF
CDR3 DNA: TGCGCCAGCAGCTCCGGGGGACGGAACACTGAAGCTTTCTTT

J gene: TRBJ2-1
V gene: TRBV5-4
CDR3 length: 15
D gene: TRBD2
clone size: .
CDR3 protein: CASSLAGGTYNEQFF
CDR3 DNA: TGTGCCAGCAGCTTGGCGGGGGGAACCTACAATGAGCAGTTCTTC

J gene: TRBJ2-3
V gene: TRBV9
CDR3 length: 15
D gene: TRBD2
clone size: .
CDR3 protein: CASSVIAGGPDTQYF
CDR3 DNA: TGTGCCAGCAGCGTGATAGCGGGGGGGCCAGATACGCAGTATTTT

J gene: TRBJ1-1
V gene: TRBV19
CDR3 length: 12
D gene: TRBD1
clone size: .
CDR3 protein: CASSIPTGTAFF
CDR3 DNA: TGTGCCAGTAGTATCCCGACAGGGACAGCTTTCTTT

J gene: TRBJ2-7
V gene: TRBV7-2
CDR3 length: 14
D gene: TRBD2
clone size: .
CDR3 protein: CASSSTSGAYEQYF
CDR3 DNA: TGTGCCAGCAGCTCGACTAGCGGGGCTTACGAGCAGTACTTC

J gene: TRBJ1-5
V gene: TRBV30
CDR3 length: 15
D gene: .
clone size: .
CDR3 protein: CAWSSQGIGIGPQHF
CDR3 DNA: TGTGCCTGGAGTTCTCAGGGAATTGGGATTGGACCCCAGCATTTT

J gene: TRBJ2-3
V gene: TRBV11-3
CDR3 length: 15
D gene: .
clone size: .
CDR3 protein: CASSFRGASTDTQYF
CDR3 DNA: TGTGCCAGCAGCTTTCGGGGGGCTAGCACAGATACGCAGTATTTT

J gene: TRBJ2-7
V gene: TRBV28
CDR3 length: 14
D gene: .
clone size: once
CDR3 protein: CASSPRRGPYEQYF
CDR3 DNA: TGTGCCAGCAGTCCCCGTCGAGGGCCCTACGAGCAGTACTTC

J gene: TRBJ2-2
V gene: TRBV10-3
CDR3 length: 15
D gene: .
clone size: .
CDR3 protein: CATKTGNSNTGELFF
CDR3 DNA: TGTGCCACTAAAACCGGGAACTCGAACACCGGGGAGCTGTTTTTT

J gene: TRBJ1-1
V gene: TRBV5-1
CDR3 length: 13
D gene: .
clone size: .
CDR3 protein: CASSVPIGDEAFF
CDR3 DNA: TGCGCCAGCAGCGTGCCAATCGGGGATGAAGCTTTCTTT

J gene: TRBJ2-5
V gene: TRBV25-1
CDR3 length: 14
D gene: .
clone size: .
CDR3 protein: CASTEPMSQETQYF
CDR3 DNA: TGTGCCAGCACTGAGCCCATGAGCCAAGAGACCCAGTACTTC

J gene: TRBJ1-3
V gene: TRBV28
CDR3 length: 15
D gene: TRBD1
clone size: .
CDR3 protein: CASRTTGVSGNTIYF
CDR3 DNA: TGTGCCAGCAGGACTACAGGGGTCTCTGGAAACACCATATATTTT

J gene: TRBJ2-6
V gene: TRBV28
CDR3 length: 14
D gene: .
clone size: once
CDR3 protein: CASSRGSGANVLTF
CDR3 DNA: TGTGCCAGCAGCCGAGGCTCTGGGGCCAACGTCCTGACTTTC

J gene: TRBJ2-1
V gene: TRBV5-1
CDR3 length: 13
D gene: .
clone size: once
CDR3 protein: CASTRDSYNEQFF
CDR3 DNA: TGCGCCAGCACTCGGGACTCCTACAATGAGCAGTTCTTC

J gene: TRBJ2-7
V gene: TRBV7-2
CDR3 length: 14
D gene: .
clone size: .
CDR3 protein: CASSQGQFSYEQYF
CDR3 DNA: TGTGCCAGCAGCCAAGGACAGTTCTCCTACGAGCAGTACTTC

J gene: TRBJ2-1
V gene: TRBV7-6
CDR3 length: 16
D gene: TRBD2
clone size: .
CDR3 protein: CASSLTTSGGLHEQFF
CDR3 DNA: TGTGCCAGCAGCTTAACGACTAGCGGGGGGCTTCATGAGCAGTTCTTC

J gene: TRBJ2-3
V gene: TRBV5-1
CDR3 length: 13
D gene: TRBD1
clone size: .
CDR3 protein: CASRGQSTDTQYF
CDR3 DNA: TGCGCCAGCAGGGGACAGAGCACAGATACGCAGTATTTT

J gene: TRBJ2-4
V gene: TRBV19
CDR3 length: 17
D gene: .
clone size: once
CDR3 protein: CASSIIIGGQAKNIQYF
CDR3 DNA: TGTGCCAGTAGTATCATTATCGGGGGGCAGGCCAAAAACATTCAGTACTTC

J gene: TRBJ1-5
V gene: TRBV7-2
CDR3 length: 11
D gene: .
clone size: once
CDR3 protein: CASSPGVGKHF
CDR3 DNA: TGTGCCAGCAGCCCAGGGGTAGGGAAGCATTTT

J gene: TRBJ2-5
V gene: TRBV27
CDR3 length: 12
D gene: .
clone size: .
CDR3 protein: CASSLAGETQYF
CDR3 DNA: TGTGCCAGCAGTTTAGCGGGAGAGACCCAGTACTTC

J gene: TRBJ2-7
V gene: TRBV6-1
CDR3 length: 15
D gene: TRBD1
clone size: .
CDR3 protein: CASSERGDRDYEQYF
CDR3 DNA: TGTGCCAGCAGTGAAAGAGGGGACAGGGACTACGAGCAGTACTTC

J gene: TRBJ2-7
V gene: TRBV9
CDR3 length: 15
D gene: TRBD2
clone size: .
CDR3 protein: CASSSPSGGLYEQYF
CDR3 DNA: TGTGCCAGCAGCAGCCCTAGCGGGGGTCTCTACGAGCAGTACTTC

J gene: TRBJ1-1
V gene: TRBV6-5
CDR3 length: 15
D gene: TRBD1
clone size: .
CDR3 protein: CASWGQGAGDTEAFF
CDR3 DNA: TGTGCCAGCTGGGGACAGGGGGCGGGGGACACTGAAGCTTTCTTT

J gene: TRBJ2-7
V gene: TRBV29-1
CDR3 length: 14
D gene: TRBD1
clone size: .
CDR3 protein: CSVDTGQGAYEQYF
CDR3 DNA: TGCAGCGTTGATACGGGACAGGGCGCCTACGAGCAGTACTTC

J gene: TRBJ2-3
V gene: TRBV28
CDR3 length: 14
D gene: TRBD2
clone size: .
CDR3 protein: CATEIAGTTDTQYF
CDR3 DNA: TGTGCCACTGAAATAGCGGGGACCACAGATACGCAGTATTTT

J gene: TRBJ1-2
V gene: TRBV6-5
CDR3 length: 13
D gene: TRBD1
clone size: many
CDR3 protein: CASSPGTGNGYTF
CDR3 DNA: TGTGCCAGCAGCCCCGGGACAGGGAACGGCTACACCTTC

J gene: TRBJ1-3
V gene: TRBV5-6
CDR3 length: 13
D gene: .
clone size: .
CDR3 protein: CASSTDSGNTIYF
CDR3 DNA: TGTGCCAGCAGCACCGACAGTGGAAACACCATATATTTT

J gene: TRBJ2-7
V gene: TRBV18
CDR3 length: 13
D gene: .
clone size: .
CDR3 protein: CASSAAGGYEQYF
CDR3 DNA: TGTGCCAGCTCCGCGGCGGGTGGGTACGAGCAGTACTTC

J gene: TRBJ1-2
V gene: TRBV5-5
CDR3 length: 15
D gene: .
clone size: .
CDR3 protein: CASSGVGGIGYGYTF
CDR3 DNA: TGTGCCAGCAGCGGAGTTGGGGGGATTGGGTATGGCTACACCTTC

J gene: TRBJ1-5
V gene: TRBV5-1
CDR3 length: 15
D gene: .
clone size: .
CDR3 protein: CASSLGPGGNQPQHF
CDR3 DNA: TGCGCCAGCAGCTTGGGTCCAGGGGGCAATCAGCCCCAGCATTTT

J gene: TRBJ2-1
V gene: TRBV20-1
CDR3 length: 11
D gene: .
clone size: once
CDR3 protein: CSAAGVNEQFF
CDR3 DNA: TGCAGTGCCGCCGGGGTCAATGAGCAGTTCTTC

J gene: TRBJ2-1
V gene: TRBV19
CDR3 length: 16
D gene: TRBD2
clone size: .
CDR3 protein: CASSIGGASGHNEQFF
CDR3 DNA: TGTGCCAGTAGTATAGGCGGGGCTAGCGGACACAATGAGCAGTTCTTC

J gene: TRBJ2-3
V gene: TRBV7-9
CDR3 length: 16
D gene: TRBD2
clone size: .
CDR3 protein: CASSFGRGRLTDTQYF
CDR3 DNA: TGTGCCAGCAGCTTCGGGCGGGGGAGACTCACAGATACGCAGTATTTT

J gene: TRBJ2-1
V gene: TRBV28
CDR3 length: 15
D gene: TRBD1
clone size: .
CDR3 protein: CASSPPGGIYNEQFF
CDR3 DNA: TGTGCCAGCAGTCCTCCAGGGGGAATTTACAATGAGCAGTTCTTC

J gene: TRBJ2-5
V gene: TRBV5-1
CDR3 length: 13
D gene: .
clone size: .
CDR3 protein: CASSLGREETQYF
CDR3 DNA: TGCGCCAGCAGCTTGGGTAGGGAGGAGACCCAGTACTTC

J gene: TRBJ1-2
V gene: TRBV28
CDR3 length: 14
D gene: .
clone size: once
CDR3 protein: CASSSGGENYGYTF
CDR3 DNA: TGTGCCAGCTCGTCGGGGGGCGAGAACTATGGCTACACCTTC

J gene: TRBJ2-7
V gene: TRBV13
CDR3 length: 15
D gene: TRBD2
clone size: .
CDR3 protein: CASSGTSGEFGEQYF
CDR3 DNA: TGTGCCAGCAGCGGGACTAGCGGGGAGTTTGGGGAGCAGTACTTC

J gene: TRBJ2-3
V gene: TRBV6-4
CDR3 length: 15
D gene: .
clone size: .
CDR3 protein: CASSDGQGFTDTQYF
CDR3 DNA: TGTGCCAGCAGTGATGGCCAGGGGTTCACAGATACGCAGTATTTT

J gene: TRBJ2-3
V gene: TRBV9
CDR3 length: 12
D gene: .
clone size: .
CDR3 protein: CASSPSANTQYF
CDR3 DNA: TGTGCCAGCAGCCCGTCTGCGAATACGCAGTATTTT

J gene: TRBJ2-5
V gene: TRBV5-4
CDR3 length: 16
D gene: TRBD2
clone size: .
CDR3 protein: CASSHGASGYQETQYF
CDR3 DNA: TGTGCCAGCAGCCATGGGGCTAGCGGGTATCAAGAGACCCAGTACTTC

J gene: TRBJ2-3
V gene: TRBV5-8
CDR3 length: 15
D gene: .
clone size: .
CDR3 protein: CASSLGTRSTDTQYF
CDR3 DNA: TGTGCCAGCAGCCTAGGGACAAGAAGCACAGATACGCAGTATTTT

J gene: TRBJ2-7
V gene: TRBV11-2
CDR3 length: 15
D gene: TRBD2
clone size: .
CDR3 protein: CASSPGLAGGWQQYF
CDR3 DNA: TGTGCCAGCAGTCCTGGACTAGCGGGAGGGTGGCAGCAGTACTTC

J gene: TRBJ2-1
V gene: TRBV2
CDR3 length: 15
D gene: TRBD1
clone size: .
CDR3 protein: CASSLPSDRGNEQFF
CDR3 DNA: TGTGCCAGCAGTCTGCCCTCGGACAGGGGCAATGAGCAGTTCTTC

J gene: TRBJ2-4
V gene: TRBV18
CDR3 length: 13
D gene: .
clone size: .
CDR3 protein: CASSPPSTNIQYF
CDR3 DNA: TGTGCCAGCTCACCACCTAGTACAAACATTCAGTACTTC